This T cell receptor (beta chain) was recovered during a study of cytomegalovirus exposure and HLA in healthy donors. PCR used 60 Vbeta primers and 13 Jbeta primers. Only in-frame clones appear in the TCRdb table, and some are missing; sequencing was by immunoSEQ multiplex PCR. The sample includes tens of thousands of clones, more than 55% seen only once; the top ten take about a fifth. Findings and caveats of the study: More clonal expansion characterized HLA-associated TCR beta chains than equally common others in a later analysis.

The germline gives CDR1 MDHEN, CDR2 SYDVKM. CDR3 length: 15 amino acids. Trimming at V came to 6 bases and at J to 0 bases, leaving 7 bases not matched to a gene. With respect to this clone: Its antigen is unidentified.

The receptor comes from a woman aged 50 to 60 in good health and CMV-seropositive. The chain couples TRBV28 to TRBJ1-2; 7 nucleotides align to TRBD1. Sequenced sample: PBMCs. The CDR3 sequence: CASSRSRGTNYGYTF. CDR3 coding DNA: TGTGCCAGCAGCCGATCCAGGGGGACTAACTATGGCTACACCTTC.